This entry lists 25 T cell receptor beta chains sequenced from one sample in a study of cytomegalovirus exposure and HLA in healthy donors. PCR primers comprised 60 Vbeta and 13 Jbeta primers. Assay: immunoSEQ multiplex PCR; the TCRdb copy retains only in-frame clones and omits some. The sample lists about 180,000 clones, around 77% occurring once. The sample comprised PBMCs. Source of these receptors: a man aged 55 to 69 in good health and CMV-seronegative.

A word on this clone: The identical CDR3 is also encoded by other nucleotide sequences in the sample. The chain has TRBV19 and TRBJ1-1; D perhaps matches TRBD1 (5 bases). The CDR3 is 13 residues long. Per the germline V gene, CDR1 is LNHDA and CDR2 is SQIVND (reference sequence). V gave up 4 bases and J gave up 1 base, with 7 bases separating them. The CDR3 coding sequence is TGTGCCAGTAGTACAACAGGGAACACTGAAGCTTTCTTT. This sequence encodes CASSTTGNTEAFF.

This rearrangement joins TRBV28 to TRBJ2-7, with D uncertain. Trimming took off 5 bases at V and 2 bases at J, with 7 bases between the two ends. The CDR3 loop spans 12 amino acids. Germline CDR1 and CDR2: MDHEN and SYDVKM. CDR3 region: CASSPNPYEQYF. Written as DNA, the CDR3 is TGTGCCAGCAGTCCCAATCCCTACGAGCAGTACTTC.

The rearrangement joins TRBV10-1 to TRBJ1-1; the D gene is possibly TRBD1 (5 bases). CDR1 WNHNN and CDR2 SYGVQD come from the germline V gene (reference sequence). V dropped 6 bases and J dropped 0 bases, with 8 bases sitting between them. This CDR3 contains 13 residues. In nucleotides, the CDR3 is TGCGCCAGCAGGTGGGGCCTGAACACTGAAGCTTTCTTT. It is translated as CASRWGLNTEAFF.

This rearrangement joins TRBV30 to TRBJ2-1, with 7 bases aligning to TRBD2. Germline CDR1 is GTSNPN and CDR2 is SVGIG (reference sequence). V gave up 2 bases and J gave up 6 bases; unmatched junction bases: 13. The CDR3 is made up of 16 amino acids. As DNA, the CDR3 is TGTGCCTGGAGTCCTACTAGCGCGAGTTTGTTCAATGAGCAGTTCTTC. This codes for CAWSPTSASLFNEQFF.

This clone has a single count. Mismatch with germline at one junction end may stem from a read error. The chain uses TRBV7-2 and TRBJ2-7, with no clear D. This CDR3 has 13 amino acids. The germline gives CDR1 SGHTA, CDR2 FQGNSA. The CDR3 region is CASSLPTTHQQNF. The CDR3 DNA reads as TGTGCCAGCAGCCTCCCCACGACACACCAACAGAACTTC.

For the CDR3, the DNA is TGTGCCAGTAGTGTGCAGGGTTGGGCCTACGAGCAGTACTTC. Translating gives CASSVQGWAYEQYF. The chain joins TRBV19 to TRBJ2-7; D perhaps matches TRBD1 (5 bases). V lost 5 bases and J 2 bases, leaving 13 bases between the germline ends. Germline V gene sequence: CDR1 LNHDA, CDR2 SQIVND (reference sequence). This CDR3 is built from 14 residues.

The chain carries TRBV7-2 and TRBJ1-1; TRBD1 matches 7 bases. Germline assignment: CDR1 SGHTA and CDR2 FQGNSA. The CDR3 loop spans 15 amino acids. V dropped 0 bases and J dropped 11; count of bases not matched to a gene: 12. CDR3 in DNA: TGTGCCAGCAGCTTAGCGCTAGGGGGCAGGGAGGAGGCTTTCTTT. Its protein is CASSLALGGREEAFF.

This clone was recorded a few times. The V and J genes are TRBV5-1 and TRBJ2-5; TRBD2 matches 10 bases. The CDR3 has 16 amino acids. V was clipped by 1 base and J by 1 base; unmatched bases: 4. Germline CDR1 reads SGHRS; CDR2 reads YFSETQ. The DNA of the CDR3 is TGCGCCAGCAGCTTGATAATAGCGGGGGGCCAAGAGACCCAGTACTTC. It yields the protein CASSLIIAGGQETQYF.

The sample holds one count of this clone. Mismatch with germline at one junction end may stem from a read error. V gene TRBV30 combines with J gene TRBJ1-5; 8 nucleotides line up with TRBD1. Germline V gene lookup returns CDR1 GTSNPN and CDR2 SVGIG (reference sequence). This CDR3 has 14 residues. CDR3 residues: CAWSKSGGNQPQNF. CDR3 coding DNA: TGTGCCTGGAGTAAGTCAGGGGGCAATCAGCCCCAGAATTTT. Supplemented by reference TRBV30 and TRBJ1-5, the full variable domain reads SQTIHQWPATLVQPVGSPLSLECTVEGTSNPNLYWYRQAAGRGLQLLFYSVGIGQISSEVPQNLSASRPQDRQFILSSKKLLLSDSGFYLCAWSKSGGNQPQNFGDGTRLSIL.

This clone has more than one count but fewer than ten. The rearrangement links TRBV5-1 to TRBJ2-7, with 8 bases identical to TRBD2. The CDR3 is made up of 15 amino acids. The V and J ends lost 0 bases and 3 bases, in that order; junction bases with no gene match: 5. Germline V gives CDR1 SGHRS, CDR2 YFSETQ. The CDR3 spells CASSLVTSAGYEQYF. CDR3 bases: TGCGCCAGCAGCTTGGTGACTAGCGCTGGCTACGAGCAGTACTTC.

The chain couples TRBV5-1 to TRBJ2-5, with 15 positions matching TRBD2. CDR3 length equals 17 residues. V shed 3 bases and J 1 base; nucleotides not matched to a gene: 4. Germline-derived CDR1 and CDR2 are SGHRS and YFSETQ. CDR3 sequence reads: CASSSGLAGGRQETQYF. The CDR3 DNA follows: TGCGCCAGCAGCTCGGGACTAGCGGGAGGTCGCCAAGAGACCCAGTACTTC.

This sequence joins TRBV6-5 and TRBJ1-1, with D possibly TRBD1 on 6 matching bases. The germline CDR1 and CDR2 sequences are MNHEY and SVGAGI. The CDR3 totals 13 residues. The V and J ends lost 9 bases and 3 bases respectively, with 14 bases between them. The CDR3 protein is CASLTTGHTEAFF. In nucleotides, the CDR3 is TGTGCCAGTCTTACAACAGGGCACACTGAAGCTTTCTTT.

The CDR3 nucleotides read TGTGCCAGCAGCGTCCAGGGGGCCCCACAAGAGACCCAGTACTTC. It yields the protein CASSVQGAPQETQYF. The chain carries TRBV9 and TRBJ2-5, with TRBD1 matching 8 bases. J was trimmed by 2 bases and V by 2 bases; bases with no gene match: 5. Per germline, CDR1 SGDLS and CDR2 YYNGEE. The CDR3 is 15 amino acids.

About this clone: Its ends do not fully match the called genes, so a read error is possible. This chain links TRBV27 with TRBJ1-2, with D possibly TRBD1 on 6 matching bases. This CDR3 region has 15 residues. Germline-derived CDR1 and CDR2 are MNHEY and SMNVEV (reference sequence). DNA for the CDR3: TGTGCCAGCAGTAGGAACAGGGTGGACAACTATGGCTACCCCTTC. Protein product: CASSRNRVDNYGYPF.

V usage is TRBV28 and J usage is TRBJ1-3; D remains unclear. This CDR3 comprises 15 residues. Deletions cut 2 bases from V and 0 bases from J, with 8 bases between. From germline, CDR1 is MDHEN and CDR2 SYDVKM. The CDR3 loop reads CASSLDGDSGNTIYF. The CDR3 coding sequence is TGTGCCAGCAGTTTAGACGGGGACTCTGGAAACACCATATATTTT.

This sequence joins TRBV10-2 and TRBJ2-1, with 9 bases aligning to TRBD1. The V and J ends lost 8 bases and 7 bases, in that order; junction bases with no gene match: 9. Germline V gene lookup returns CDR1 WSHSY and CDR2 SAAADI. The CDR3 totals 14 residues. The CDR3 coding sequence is TGCGCCAGCCGCGGACAGGGGCGGGGGAATGAGCAGTTCTTC. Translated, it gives CASRGQGRGNEQFF.

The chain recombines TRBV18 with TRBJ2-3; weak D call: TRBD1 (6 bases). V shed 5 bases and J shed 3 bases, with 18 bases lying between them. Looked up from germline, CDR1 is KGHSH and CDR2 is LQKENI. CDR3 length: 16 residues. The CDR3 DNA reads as TGTGCCAGCTCAAACCTACAGGGTTTGGCTACAGATACGCAGTATTTT. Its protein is CASSNLQGLATDTQYF.

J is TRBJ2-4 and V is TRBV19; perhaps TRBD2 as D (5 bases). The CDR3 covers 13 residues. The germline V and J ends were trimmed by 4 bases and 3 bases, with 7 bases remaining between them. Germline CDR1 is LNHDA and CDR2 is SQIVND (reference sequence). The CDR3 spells CASSRGNKNIQYF. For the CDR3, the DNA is TGTGCCAGTAGTAGAGGGAACAAAAACATTCAGTACTTC. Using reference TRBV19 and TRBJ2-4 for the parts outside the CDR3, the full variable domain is DGGITQSPKYLFRKEGQNVTLSCEQNLNHDAMYWYRQDPGQGLRLIYYSQIVNDFQKGDIAEGYSVSREKKESFPLTVTSAQKNPTAFYLCASSRGNKNIQYFGAGTRLSVL.

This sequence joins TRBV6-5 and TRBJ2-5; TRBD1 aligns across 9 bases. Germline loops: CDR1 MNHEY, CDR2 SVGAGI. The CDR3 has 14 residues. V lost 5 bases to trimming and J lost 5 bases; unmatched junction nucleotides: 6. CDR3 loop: CASSTPTGGETQYF. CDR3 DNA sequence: TGTGCCAGCAGTACGCCGACAGGGGGTGAGACCCAGTACTTC.

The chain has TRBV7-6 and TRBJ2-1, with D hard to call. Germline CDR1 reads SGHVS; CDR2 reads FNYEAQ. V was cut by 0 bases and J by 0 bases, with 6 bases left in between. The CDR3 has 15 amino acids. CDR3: CASSLASSSYNEQFF. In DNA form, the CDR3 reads TGTGCCAGCAGCTTAGCTTCTAGCTCCTACAATGAGCAGTTCTTC.

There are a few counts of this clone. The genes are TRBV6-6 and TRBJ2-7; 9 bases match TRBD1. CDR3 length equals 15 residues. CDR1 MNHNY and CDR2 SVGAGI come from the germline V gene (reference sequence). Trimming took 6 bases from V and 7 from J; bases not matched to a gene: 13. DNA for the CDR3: TGTGCCAGCAGAAAAGCCCCACAGGGGGCGGGTGAGCAGTACTTC. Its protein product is CASRKAPQGAGEQYF.

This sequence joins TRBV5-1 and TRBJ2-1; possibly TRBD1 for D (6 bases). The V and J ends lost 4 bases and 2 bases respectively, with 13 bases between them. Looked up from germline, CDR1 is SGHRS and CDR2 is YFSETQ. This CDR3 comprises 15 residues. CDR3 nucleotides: TGCGCCAGCAGCAATGACAGGCCCCCCTACAATGAGCAGTTCTTC. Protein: CASSNDRPPYNEQFF. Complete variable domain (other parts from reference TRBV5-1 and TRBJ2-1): KAGVTQTPRYLIKTRGQQVTLSCSPISGHRSVSWYQQTPGQGLQFLFEYFSETQRNKGNFPGRFSGRQFSNSRSEMNVSTLELGDSALYLCASSNDRPPYNEQFFGPGTRLTVL.

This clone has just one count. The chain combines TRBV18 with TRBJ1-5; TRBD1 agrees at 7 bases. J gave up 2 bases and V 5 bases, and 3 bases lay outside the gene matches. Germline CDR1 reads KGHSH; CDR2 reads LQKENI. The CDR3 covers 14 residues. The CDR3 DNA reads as TGTGCCAGCTCAACAGGGGCCGGCAATCAGCCCCAGCATTTT. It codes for CASSTGAGNQPQHF.

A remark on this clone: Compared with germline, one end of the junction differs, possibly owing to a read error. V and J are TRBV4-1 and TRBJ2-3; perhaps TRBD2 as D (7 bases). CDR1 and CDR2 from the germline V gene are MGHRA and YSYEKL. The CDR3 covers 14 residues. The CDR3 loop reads CASRGRVGGDTPYF. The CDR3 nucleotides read TGCGCCAGTAGGGGGAGGGTCGGAGGAGATACGCCGTATTTT.

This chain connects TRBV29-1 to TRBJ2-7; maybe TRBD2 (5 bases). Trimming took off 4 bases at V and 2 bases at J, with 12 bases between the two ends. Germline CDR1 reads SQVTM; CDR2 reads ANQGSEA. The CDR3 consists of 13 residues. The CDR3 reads CSVVTDGAYEQYF. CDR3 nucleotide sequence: TGCAGCGTTGTAACGGACGGGGCCTACGAGCAGTACTTC.